The 10 T cell receptor beta chains given below trace back to one sample, sequenced in a study of response to subunit inactivated influenza vaccine. One entry per CDR3 protein results from TCRdb running MiXCR on the RT-PCR reads. The sample lists about 540,000 distinct CDR3 sequences, 20% to 25% seen once, with about 2.8% in the top ten. The same sample was also used in a study of T cells expressing NK-cell markers. That study reports: The TCR beta cDNA came from 5'RACE template switching with UMIs.

The source was CD4+ T cells sorted from PBMCs, collected about 11 days after vaccination. The source is a man aged 45-65 years who received an inactivated influenza vaccine.

The chain is built from TRBV24-1 and TRBJ2-5, with 8 positions matching TRBD1. The CDR3 length is 15 residues. The V gene's germline CDR1 is KGHDR and CDR2 SFDVKD. V shed 4 bases and J 0 bases; nucleotides not matched to a gene: 3. The CDR3 here is CATSETGGNQETQYF. The CDR3 nucleotides read TGTGCCACCAGTGAAACAGGGGGAAACCAAGAGACCCAGTACTTC.

This clonotype was recorded a few times. The rearrangement uses TRBV12-3 or TRBV12-4 and TRBJ1-5; D is possibly TRBD1 (5 bases). The CDR3 length is 16 residues. V lost 3 bases, J lost 0 bases, and 12 bases lay in between. CDR3 sequence reads: CASSFERGYSNQPQHF. The CDR3 nucleotides are TGTGCCAGCAGTTTTGAGAGGGGTTATAGCAATCAGCCCCAGCATTTT.

In this sample, this clonotype turned up a few times. V and J are TRBV5-1 and TRBJ2-4; 7 bases align to TRBD2. Germline values: CDR1 SGHRS, CDR2 YFSETQ. The V segment lost 1 base and the J segment 1 base; nucleotides outside the gene matches: 17. The CDR3 contains 20 residues. The CDR3 loop reads CASSLMVGTGTTVAKNIQYF. The CDR3 coding sequence is TGCGCCAGCAGCTTGATGGTCGGAACCGGGACTACCGTCGCCAAAAACATTCAGTACTTC.

This chain links TRBV4-2 with TRBJ1-2, with 10 bases identical to TRBD1. There are 16 residues in the CDR3. CDR1 is LGHNA, CDR2 YNFKEQ, per germline. The J segment lost 4 bases and the V segment lost 1 base, leaving 6 bases of the junction unmatched. The CDR3 DNA is TGTGCCAGCAGCCAAGCCGGGACAGGGGTTCTCTATGGCTACACCTTC. Its translation is CASSQAGTGVLYGYTF.

This chain uses TRBV6-2 or TRBV6-3 with TRBJ2-5, with 10 bases lining up with TRBD1. The germline V gene has CDR1 MNHEY and CDR2 SVGEGT. The CDR3 has 16 residues. V shed 2 bases, J shed 5 bases, and the junction held 8 bases outside the gene matches. CDR3 sequence: CASSYPRTGGLETQYF. The CDR3, as DNA: TGTGCCAGCAGTTACCCGCGGACAGGGGGATTGGAGACCCAGTACTTC.

The chain carries TRBV7-2 and TRBJ1-1; 7 nucleotides agree with TRBD1. Germline CDR1 and CDR2: SGHTA and FQGNSA. The J segment lost 7 bases and the V segment lost 1 base, leaving 12 bases of the junction unmatched. The CDR3 is 16 residues long. The CDR3 loop is CASSLVPQGGGGEAFF. DNA of the CDR3: TGTGCCAGCAGCTTAGTCCCCCAGGGGGGAGGTGGTGAAGCTTTCTTT.

This clonotype was picked up a small number of times. The chain employs TRBV7-9 and TRBJ2-2, with D perhaps TRBD1 (5 bases). The V and J ends lost 3 bases and 6 bases respectively, with 11 bases between them. The CDR3 is 14 amino acids. Per germline, CDR1 SEHNR and CDR2 FQNEAQ (reference sequence). This CDR3 is CASSFDSHPGELFF. As DNA, the CDR3 is TGTGCCAGCAGCTTCGACAGTCACCCCGGGGAGCTGTTTTTT.

In this sample, this clonotype turned up a few times. The chain recombines TRBV4-2 with TRBJ2-5; 7 nucleotides match TRBD1. The CDR3 is 17 amino acids. Germline loops: CDR1 LGHNA, CDR2 YNFKEQ. V was clipped by 3 bases and J by 4 bases; unmatched bases: 14. This CDR3 reads CASSQDFKRTGRETQYF. The CDR3 DNA reads as TGTGCCAGCAGCCAGGACTTCAAGAGGACAGGACGAGAGACCCAGTACTTC.

This clonotype was observed many times. The rearrangement joins TRBV7-9 to TRBJ2-3; D is perhaps TRBD2 (6 bases). Germline lookup yields CDR1 SEHNR and CDR2 FQNEAQ (reference sequence). The CDR3 contains 16 residues. V lost 0 bases and J lost 2, with 12 bases in between. Here the CDR3 DNA reads TGTGCCAGCAGCTTAGCGGGGGGATCCCACACAGATACGCAGTATTTT. Its protein product is CASSLAGGSHTDTQYF.

This sequence joins TRBV7-2 and TRBJ1-4; no clear D gene. Germline-derived CDR1 and CDR2 are SGHTA and FQGNSA. The V gene lost 0 bases and the J gene lost 5 bases, with 13 bases spanning the gap. The CDR3 runs to 16 residues. The CDR3 sequence is CASSLALLGGNEKLFF. The CDR3 DNA is TGTGCCAGCAGCTTAGCGTTGTTGGGTGGCAATGAAAAACTGTTTTTT.